This T cell receptor (beta chain) stems from a study of cytomegalovirus exposure and HLA in healthy donors. Study summary: Roughly 80 million unique TCRs from HLA-typed donors were held in an early data release. The study, taken as a whole, reports: TCR beta chain V- and J-gene trimming was linked, in a later analysis, to a missense variant in DCLRE1C. In a later analysis, productive TCRs from donors in an Asian-associated ancestry cluster reportedly carried fewer N-insertions than the cohort mean. According to reports, the classifier identified cytomegalovirus status with high specificity and sensitivity.

Trimming shortened V by 4 bases and J by 3 bases, and 9 bases separated the two germline ends. The CDR3 is 13 residues long. Germline assignment: CDR1 LNHDA and CDR2 SQIVND (reference sequence). The study ran its PCR with 60 Vbeta and 13 Jbeta primers. The method was immunoSEQ multiplex PCR; TCRdb's version includes in-frame clones alone and lacks a portion of them. Of approximately 110,000 clones listed, roughly 15% are singletons. As for this clone: Its antigen remains unidentified.

The sequenced material came from PBMCs. V is TRBV19 and J is TRBJ2-5; TRBD1 might be the D (5 bases). This TCR was recovered from a young woman in good health and CMV-seronegative. Here the CDR3 DNA reads TGTGCCAGTAGTAACTTCAGGGAAGAGACCCAGTACTTC. As protein: CASSNFREETQYF.